These 28 T cell receptor beta chains were all obtained from the same sample, sequenced in a study of T-cell memory formation after mild COVID-19. MiXCR, applied by TCRdb to the 5' RACE reads, yields one record per CDR3 protein. Of around 390,000 distinct CDR3 sequences in the sample, roughly 15% are singletons; the top ten hold approximately 21%. The material sequenced was PBMCs or a T cell subset sorted from them (not recorded which). The receptors stem from a man aged 18 to 35 who had mild COVID-19 (a few samples of this study predate the infection). Cell type and time point are not known.

This clonotype came up a few times. The chain links TRBV15 to TRBJ2-3; no definite D call. Per the germline V gene, CDR1 is LNHNV and CDR2 is YYDKDF (reference sequence). This CDR3 region has 15 residues. Trimming stripped 4 bases from V and 5 bases from J, with 16 bases between. CDR3 in DNA: TGTGCCACCAGCAACGGAGTTCTCTGGGGAGATACGCAGTATTTT. Its protein product is CATSNGVLWGDTQYF.

The rearrangement uses TRBV29-1 and TRBJ1-2; D gene unclear. This CDR3 comprises 12 residues. The germline V gene has CDR1 SQVTM and CDR2 ANQGSEA. The V end was cut by 6 bases, the J end by 8 bases, with 16 bases between. The CDR3 sequence is CSVPGGRLGYTF. The CDR3 DNA follows: TGCAGCGTGCCAGGAGGGAGATTGGGCTACACCTTC. Full variable domain (missing parts from reference TRBV29-1 and TRBJ1-2): SAVISQKPSRDICQRGTSLTIQCQVDSQVTMMFWYRQQPGQSLTLIATANQGSEATYESGFVIDKFPISRPNLTFSTLTVSNMSPEDSSIYLCSVPGGRLGYTFGSGTRLTVV.

This clonotype has only a few counts. This chain uses TRBV4-1 with TRBJ2-3, with unresolved D. Trimming took 0 bases from V and 4 from J, leaving 2 bases between them. Germline lookup yields CDR1 MGHRA and CDR2 YSYEKL. This CDR3 is 12 amino acids long. DNA for the CDR3: TGCGCCAGCAGCCAAGAATCAGATACGCAGTATTTT. Translated: CASSQESDTQYF.

The J gene is TRBJ2-2, the V gene TRBV5-5; D not certain. This CDR3 contains 14 residues. CDR1 SGHKS and CDR2 YYEKEE come from the germline V gene (reference sequence). Deletions cut 2 bases from V and 3 bases from J, with 8 bases between. CDR3 protein: CASSFATHTGELFF. CDR3 nucleotide sequence: TGTGCCAGCAGCTTTGCCACCCACACCGGGGAGCTGTTTTTT.

The gene calls are TRBV12-3 or TRBV12-4 and TRBJ2-3; maybe TRBD2 (5 bases). The CDR3 is 15 residues long. The V gene lost 4 bases and the J gene lost 5 bases, with 16 bases spanning the gap. In DNA, the CDR3 is TGTGCCAGCAGTTACCTAGCAGACCGGGGAGATACGCAGTATTTT. Protein: CASSYLADRGDTQYF.

This clonotype was recorded a few times. The rearrangement links TRBV6-6 to TRBJ2-3, with D possibly matching TRBD2 (6 bases). The germline gives CDR1 MNHNY, CDR2 SVGAGI (reference sequence). The length of the CDR3 is 18 residues. Between the trimmed V and J ends, which lost 11 bases and 0 bases, there was a span of 27 bases. The CDR3 sequence is CASTIRQGGSPSTDTQYF. The CDR3 DNA is TGTGCCTCCACAATCCGGCAGGGAGGTTCCCCAAGCACAGATACGCAGTATTTT.

There are a few counts of this clonotype. The V call is TRBV5-1, the J call TRBJ1-1, with TRBD1 matching 7 bases. V shed 4 bases, J shed 4 bases, and the junction held 7 bases outside the gene matches. CDR1 is SGHRS, CDR2 YFSETQ, per germline. The CDR3 is made up of 14 amino acids. CDR3 residues: CASSAGQLTTEAFF. The DNA for the CDR3 is TGCGCCAGCAGCGCGGGACAGTTGACCACTGAAGCTTTCTTT.

This clonotype has more than one count but fewer than ten. The chain uses TRBV4-3 and TRBJ1-4; 7 positions match TRBD1. CDR3 length equals 15 residues. Germline V lookup: CDR1 LGHNA, CDR2 YSLEER. The V segment lost 2 bases and the J segment 6 bases; nucleotides outside the gene matches: 6. The DNA for the CDR3 is TGCGCCAGCAGCCAATCGGGACAGAACGATGAAAAACTGTTTTTT. This translates into CASSQSGQNDEKLFF.

The chain carries TRBV7-2 and TRBJ2-5; 9 bases line up with TRBD2. The CDR3 length is 15 residues. The junction had 9 bases not matched to a gene; V was cut back by 3 bases and J by 7 bases. Germline CDR1 SGHTA, CDR2 FQGNSA. The CDR3 DNA follows: TGTGCCAGCAGCTTCAGCCTAGCGGGGAGGGGGACCCAGTACTTC. Its translation: CASSFSLAGRGTQYF.

This clonotype was seen a handful of times. This chain uses TRBV10-3 with TRBJ2-2, with a tentative D call TRBD2 (6 bases). V lost 6 bases to trimming and J lost 0 bases, with 11 bases between them. The CDR3 runs to 15 residues. Germline CDR1 ENHRY, CDR2 SYGVKD. CDR3 DNA: TGTGCCATCAGGGAGGGACCATCGAACACCGGGGAGCTGTTTTTT. This translates into CAIREGPSNTGELFF.

This clonotype was seen a handful of times. The chain links TRBV23-1 to TRBJ1-4; unclear D gene. TRBV23-1 is an ORF for which the function is uncertain. CDR3 length: 15 residues. Trimming pared 0 bases from V and 8 bases from J, leaving 13 bases between. CDR3 protein: CASSQSGFRVEKLFF. The DNA of the CDR3 is TGCGCCAGCAGTCAATCGGGGTTTAGGGTAGAAAAACTGTTTTTT.

Concerning this clonotype: One end of the junction fails to match germline, which may point to a read error. J is TRBJ2-5 and V is TRBV7-9, with a possible D match to TRBD2 (6 bases). Germline CDR1 and CDR2: SEHNR and FQNEAQ (reference sequence). The CDR3 runs 16 residues. The CDR3 nucleotides are TGTGCCAGCAGCTTGGGTATTTGGGAGGTGGAAGAGACCGAGTACTTC. Protein sequence: CASSLGIWEVEETEYF.

This sequence joins TRBV7-3 and TRBJ2-3; 7 nucleotides line up with TRBD2. V lost 5 bases to trimming and J lost 5 bases; unmatched junction nucleotides: 10. The length of the CDR3 is 15 residues. CDR1 and CDR2 (germline): SGHTA, FQGTGA. CDR3 in amino acids: CASSDTGLNIDTQYF. CDR3 in DNA: TGTGCCAGCAGCGACACGGGACTAAATATAGATACGCAGTATTTT.

This clonotype has a single count. V and J are TRBV28 and TRBJ1-2; tentative D call: TRBD1 (5 bases). CDR3 length: 14 amino acids. Germline CDR1 reads MDHEN; CDR2 reads SYDVKM. V shed 4 bases and J shed 4 bases, with 13 bases lying between them. Here the CDR3 reads CASSSPRGRYGYTF. Written as DNA, the CDR3 is TGTGCCAGCAGTTCCCCCCGGGGCCGCTATGGCTACACCTTC.

This clonotype appeared a few times. The chain uses TRBV24-1 and TRBJ2-5; 12 nucleotides agree with TRBD2. The CDR3 has 16 residues. Losses at the gene ends were 3 bases for V and 3 bases for J; bases not matched to a gene: 4. CDR1 is KGHDR, CDR2 SFDVKD, per germline. This CDR3 reads CATSDPSGGEEETQYF. DNA for the CDR3: TGTGCCACCAGTGATCCTAGCGGGGGGGAGGAAGAGACCCAGTACTTC.

The gene calls are TRBV24-1 and TRBJ1-1; 8 nucleotides line up with TRBD1. V gave up 8 bases and J gave up 10 bases; unmatched junction bases: 5. This CDR3 region has 11 residues. CDR1 and CDR2 (germline): KGHDR, SFDVKD. The CDR3 reads CATMDRVRAFF. DNA of the CDR3: TGTGCCACCATGGACAGGGTAAGAGCTTTCTTT.

This chain uses TRBV5-5 with TRBJ2-3; the match to TRBD1 covers 7 bases. Trimming at V came to 1 base and at J to 6 bases, leaving 8 bases not matched to a gene. The CDR3 runs to 15 residues. CDR1 and CDR2 from the germline V gene are SGHKS and YYEKEE (reference sequence). The CDR3 region has the DNA TGTGCCAGCAGCTTGCAGGGGGTCTTGGGGGATACGCAGTATTTT. Its translation: CASSLQGVLGDTQYF.

This clonotype was recorded a few times. The J gene is TRBJ1-3, the V gene TRBV20-1, with D tentatively TRBD1 (5 bases). Germline V gives CDR1 DFQATT, CDR2 SNEGSKA (reference sequence). Deletions cut 5 bases from V and 4 bases from J, with 18 bases between. The CDR3 totals 15 residues. The CDR3 here is CSAPRTGGSGNTIYF. CDR3 coding DNA: TGCAGTGCTCCCCGGACCGGGGGGTCCGGAAACACCATATATTTT.

This clonotype was seen a handful of times. This chain joins TRBV7-9 and TRBJ2-2; no clear D gene. CDR1 and CDR2 from the germline V gene are SEHNR and FQNEAQ (reference sequence). The V and J ends lost 8 bases and 0 bases respectively, with 10 bases between them. There are 14 residues in the CDR3. The CDR3 nucleotides are TGTGCCAGCGGCGGTGTCGCGAACACCGGGGAGCTGTTTTTT. It encodes CASGGVANTGELFF.

This clonotype showed up just a few times. This sequence joins TRBV18 and TRBJ2-3; D possibly corresponds to TRBD2 (6 bases). The CDR3 length is 15 residues. In germline, CDR1 is KGHSH, CDR2 LQKENI. V was shortened by 2 bases and J by 0 bases, with 9 bases between the two germline ends. DNA for the CDR3: TGTGCCAGCTCACCATCTGCGGGGAGCACAGATACGCAGTATTTT. Protein product: CASSPSAGSTDTQYF.

In its sample, this clonotype was seen a few times. The rearrangement uses TRBV5-1 and TRBJ2-1; 11 bases are a match to TRBD2. The J segment lost 5 bases and the V segment lost 1 base, leaving 5 bases of the junction unmatched. The germline CDR1 and CDR2 sequences are SGHRS and YFSETQ. The CDR3 spans 16 residues. The CDR3 reads CASSLRVAGGNNEQFF. The DNA of the CDR3 is TGCGCCAGCAGCTTGAGAGTAGCGGGGGGGAACAATGAGCAGTTCTTC.

This clonotype has only a few counts. The chain combines TRBV6-5 with TRBJ1-2, with TRBD1 matching 8 bases. With V trimmed by 7 bases and J by 1 base, 5 bases remained unmatched. The V gene's germline CDR1 is MNHEY and CDR2 SVGAGI. The CDR3 extends over 14 amino acids. CDR3 in DNA: TGTGCCAGCACCAGGGACAGGATTAACTATGGCTACACCTTC. It specifies CASTRDRINYGYTF.

This clonotype has a handful of counts. The chain couples TRBV4-3 to TRBJ2-7; no clear D gene. The CDR3 contains 15 residues. Germline V gene data show CDR1 as LGHNA and CDR2 as YSLEER. V shed 0 bases and J shed 0 bases, with 9 bases lying between them. The CDR3 loop reads CASSQERGNSYEQYV. In nucleotides, the CDR3 is TGCGCCAGCAGCCAAGAAAGAGGTAACTCCTACGAGCAGTACGTC.

This sequence joins TRBV24-1 and TRBJ2-7, with D hard to call. V lost 6 bases and J lost 2, with 16 bases in between. The CDR3 runs 15 residues. The V gene's germline CDR1 is KGHDR and CDR2 SFDVKD. The CDR3 protein is CATSRLVNRTYEQYF. The CDR3 nucleotides read TGTGCCACCAGTCGTTTGGTAAACCGGACCTACGAGCAGTACTTC.

The chain recombines TRBV20-1 with TRBJ2-1; unclear D gene. Germline V gene data show CDR1 as DFQATT and CDR2 as SNEGSKA (reference sequence). This CDR3 contains 14 residues. V lost 3 bases and J 0 bases, leaving 9 bases between the germline ends. This CDR3 reads CSASDWSSYNEQFF. The CDR3 DNA reads as TGCAGTGCTAGCGACTGGAGCTCCTACAATGAGCAGTTCTTC.

The chain is built from TRBV15 and TRBJ1-6, with 7 bases matching TRBD1. Germline V CDR1 and CDR2: LNHNV, YYDKDF (reference sequence). V gave up 1 base and J gave up 7 bases; unmatched junction bases: 10. The CDR3 runs 17 residues. The CDR3 DNA reads as TGTGCCACCAGCAGAGGCCTGAGGGACAGAGGGAATTCACCCCTCCACTTT. Translating it yields CATSRGLRDRGNSPLHF.

This sequence joins TRBV12-3 or TRBV12-4 and TRBJ2-5; no clear D. The CDR3 has 13 residues. V was clipped by 3 bases and J by 5 bases, with 10 bases between them. Here the CDR3 reads CASSLTSSETQYF. CDR3 DNA: TGTGCCAGCAGTTTGACATCTTCCGAGACCCAGTACTTC.

This clonotype occurred a few times. The chain has TRBV11-2 and TRBJ2-5; D is possibly TRBD2 (7 bases). This CDR3 has 14 residues. V lost 0 bases and J lost 5, with 10 bases in between. Germline CDR1 SGHAT, CDR2 FQNNGV. Here the CDR3 DNA reads TGTGCCAGCAGCTTAGATGCGGGGGCGGAGACCCAGTACTTC. Translated: CASSLDAGAETQYF.